The 20 T cell receptor beta chains reported below all come from one sample, sequenced in a study of T-cell memory formation after mild COVID-19. TCRdb ran MiXCR on the 5' RACE reads and lists one entry per CDR3 protein. The sample records about 270,000 distinct CDR3 sequences, 15% to 20% being singletons. Sequenced: PBMCs or a T cell subset sorted from them (not recorded which). The origin of the receptors is a man in his late teens or twenties who had mild COVID-19 (a few samples of this study predate the infection). Cell type and time point are not known.

The chain joins TRBV20-1 to TRBJ2-2; D ambiguous. Germline loops: CDR1 DFQATT, CDR2 SNEGSKA (reference sequence). Deletions cut 1 base from V and 6 bases from J, with 6 bases between. This CDR3 is built from 12 residues. In nucleotides, the CDR3 is TGCAGTGCTAGAGGCAGATCCGGGGAGCTGTTTTTT. Protein: CSARGRSGELFF.

This clonotype was counted a few times. V gene TRBV7-2 combines with J gene TRBJ1-1, with TRBD1 as a possible D gene (6 bases). Trimming took 5 bases from V and 3 from J, leaving 16 bases between them. This CDR3 is built from 15 residues. Germline values: CDR1 SGHTA, CDR2 FQGNSA. The DNA for the CDR3 is TGTGCCAGCAGCCCGCAACAGGGAGAATACACTGAAGCTTTCTTT. Its translation: CASSPQQGEYTEAFF.

V and J are TRBV2 and TRBJ2-7; a weak D match, TRBD2 (8 bases). Germline CDR1 and CDR2: SNHLY and FYNNEI. Trimming took 8 bases from V and 3 from J, leaving 14 bases between them. The CDR3 is 13 amino acids. CDR3 DNA sequence: TGTGCCAGCGGCGGGGGGACAGACTACGAGCAGTACTTC. This translates into CASGGGTDYEQYF.

This chain links TRBV12-3 or TRBV12-4 with TRBJ2-3; 9 bases align to TRBD1. CDR3 length equals 14 residues. Trimming removed 6 bases from V and 9 bases from J; junction bases left unmatched: 10. CDR3 DNA: TGTGCCAGCAGCCCGACAGGGGGAGGGTGGACGCAGTATTTT. This codes for CASSPTGGGWTQYF.

The CDR3 DNA reads as TGTGCCAGCAGCTCGAGGGGGGGGCTAGGCACTGAAGCTTTCTTT. Translated: CASSSRGGLGTEAFF. The chain is built from TRBV7-2 and TRBJ1-1; tentatively, D is TRBD1 (6 bases). V lost 4 bases and J lost 4, with 16 bases in between. This CDR3 is built from 15 residues. Germline values: CDR1 SGHTA, CDR2 FQGNSA.

V is TRBV9 and J is TRBJ1-6; no clear D gene. Trimming left V 2 bases short and J 8 bases short, with 11 bases between. Germline values: CDR1 SGDLS, CDR2 YYNGEE. The CDR3 runs 14 residues. The CDR3 sequence: CASSVDGGYSPLHF. The CDR3 DNA reads TGTGCCAGCAGCGTGGACGGAGGATATTCACCCCTCCACTTT. Full variable domain (outside the CDR3, taken from reference TRBV9 and TRBJ1-6): DSGVTQTPKHLITATGQRVTLRCSPRSGDLSVYWYQQSLDQGLQFLIQYYNGEERAKGNILERFSAQQFPDLHSELNLSSLELGDSALYFCASSVDGGYSPLHFGNGTRLTVT.

In its sample, this clonotype was seen a few times. The chain links TRBV20-1 to TRBJ1-2; D remains unclear. The V end lost 4 bases, the J end lost 0 bases, and 30 bases lay between the germline ends. Germline lookup yields CDR1 DFQATT and CDR2 SNEGSKA (reference sequence). The CDR3 runs to 20 residues. The CDR3 spells CSAIDINLGWAQKTNYGYTF. CDR3 nucleotide sequence: TGCAGTGCTATAGATATTAATCTAGGGTGGGCACAGAAGACTAACTATGGCTACACCTTC.

This clonotype was found once. The rearrangement uses TRBV7-2 and TRBJ1-5; tentatively, D is TRBD1 (5 bases). Germline CDR1 reads SGHTA; CDR2 reads FQGNSA. The CDR3 runs 13 residues. The V and J ends lost 3 bases and 9 bases respectively, with 12 bases between them. This CDR3 is CASSFTRARPQHF. The CDR3 nucleotides are TGTGCCAGCAGCTTTACCAGGGCTAGGCCCCAGCATTTT. Using reference TRBV7-2 and TRBJ1-5 for the parts outside the CDR3, the full variable domain is GAGVSQSPSNKVTEKGKDVELRCDPISGHTALYWYRQSLGQGLEFLIYFQGNSAPDKSGLPSDRFSAERTGGSVSTLTIQRTQQEDSAVYLCASSFTRARPQHFGDGTRLSIL.

The rearrangement uses TRBV12-3 or TRBV12-4 and TRBJ1-5; D is unclear. Trimming took off 7 bases at V and 7 bases at J, with 11 bases between the two ends. The CDR3 covers 12 residues. This CDR3 is CASKSGGQPQHF. CDR3 sequence (DNA): TGTGCCAGCAAGTCGGGCGGACAGCCCCAGCATTTT.

This clonotype appeared a few times. The chain carries TRBV19 and TRBJ2-5; TRBD2 agrees at 8 bases. This CDR3 region has 15 residues. CDR1 is LNHDA and CDR2 is SQIVND in the germline V gene (reference sequence). Unmatched junction bases numbered 13, after V lost 8 bases and J lost 5 bases. CDR3 sequence: CASGLRLAGSETQYF. CDR3 sequence (DNA): TGTGCCAGTGGACTGAGATTAGCGGGAAGCGAGACCCAGTACTTC.

The gene calls are TRBV5-1 and TRBJ2-7; 13 nucleotides match TRBD2. The CDR3 loop spans 16 amino acids. Germline V gene data show CDR1 as SGHRS and CDR2 as YFSETQ. V gave up 4 bases and J gave up 4 bases; unmatched junction bases: 8. This CDR3 reads CASSPGLAGAPYEQYF. For the CDR3, the DNA is TGCGCCAGCAGCCCCGGACTAGCGGGGGCCCCATACGAGCAGTACTTC.

The rearrangement uses TRBV12-3 or TRBV12-4 and TRBJ2-3; 9 nucleotides align to TRBD2. The CDR3 sequence is 16 residues long. The ends lost 5 bases at V and 1 base at J; junction bases unmatched: 7. CDR3: CASSPLRLAGTDTQYF. CDR3 bases: TGTGCCAGCAGTCCCCTTCGACTAGCGGGCACAGATACGCAGTATTTT.

The chain couples TRBV18 to TRBJ1-3, with D hard to call. This CDR3 spans 12 amino acids. Germline CDR1 is KGHSH and CDR2 is LQKENI. V shed 3 bases and J shed 4 bases, with 4 bases lying between them. The CDR3 bases are TGTGCCAGCTCACCGGAGGGAAACACCATATATTTT. It specifies CASSPEGNTIYF.

This clonotype was seen more than once but under ten times. V usage is TRBV18 and J usage is TRBJ2-7, with D perhaps matching TRBD1 (5 bases). CDR1 KGHSH and CDR2 LQKENI come from the germline V gene. V shed 1 base and J shed 5 bases, with 15 bases lying between them. This CDR3 region has 15 residues. CDR3 sequence: CASSPQAPRADEQYF. In DNA form, the CDR3 reads TGTGCCAGCTCACCACAGGCACCCAGGGCTGACGAGCAGTACTTC.

This clonotype has more than one count but fewer than ten. The genes are TRBV7-9 and TRBJ1-2; maybe TRBD1 (5 bases). This CDR3 has 15 residues. The V gene lost 7 bases and the J gene lost 0 bases, with 15 bases spanning the gap. Germline V gene data show CDR1 as SEHNR and CDR2 as FQNEAQ (reference sequence). As DNA, the CDR3 is TGTGCCAGCACCCGCTGGGGCATCACTAACTATGGCTACACCTTC. Its protein is CASTRWGITNYGYTF.

The V call is TRBV14, the J call TRBJ1-1; D might be TRBD1 (5 bases). Looked up from germline, CDR1 is SGHDN and CDR2 is FVKESK. V was shortened by 1 base and J by 7 bases, with 16 bases between the two germline ends. This CDR3 spans 15 amino acids. The CDR3 sequence is CASSQVGKGKGEAFF. In DNA form, the CDR3 reads TGTGCCAGCAGCCAAGTGGGTAAGGGGAAGGGTGAAGCTTTCTTT.

The chain has TRBV6-2 or TRBV6-3 and TRBJ2-2; the match to TRBD1 covers 9 bases. The CDR3 sequence is 14 residues long. CDR1 is MNHEY and CDR2 is SVGEGT in the germline V gene. V trimming: 6 bases; J trimming: 3 bases; junction bases outside the gene matches: 2. The CDR3 region has the DNA TGTGCCAGCAGGAGACAGGGGGACACCGGGGAGCTGTTTTTT. Protein: CASRRQGDTGELFF.

This clonotype turned up a few times. This chain links TRBV9 with TRBJ2-6; D is unresolved. V was cut by 1 base and J by 4 bases, with 6 bases left in between. The CDR3 is 14 residues long. In germline, CDR1 is SGDLS, CDR2 YYNGEE. The CDR3 nucleotides are TGTGCCAGCAGCGTAACTGGGGGGGCCAACGTCCTGACTTTC. Encoded protein: CASSVTGGANVLTF.

This clonotype appeared a few times. The rearrangement links TRBV6-4 to TRBJ2-7; D gene uncertain. Germline V CDR1 and CDR2: MRHNA, SNTAGT. The CDR3 is 15 residues long. Deletions cut 2 bases from V and 4 bases from J, with 15 bases between. The CDR3 spells CASSDPSEAAYEQYV. CDR3 sequence (DNA): TGTGCCAGCAGTGACCCCTCCGAGGCGGCTTACGAGCAGTACGTC.

This rearrangement joins TRBV5-6 to TRBJ2-4, with TRBD1 identical over 7 bases. CDR1 is SGHDT, CDR2 YYEEEE, per germline. Trimming at V came to 0 bases and at J to 8 bases, leaving 11 bases not matched to a gene. The CDR3 length is 16 residues. The CDR3: CASSLAAQGVEDIQYF. The CDR3 region has the DNA TGTGCCAGCAGCTTGGCGGCTCAGGGGGTCGAGGACATTCAGTACTTC.